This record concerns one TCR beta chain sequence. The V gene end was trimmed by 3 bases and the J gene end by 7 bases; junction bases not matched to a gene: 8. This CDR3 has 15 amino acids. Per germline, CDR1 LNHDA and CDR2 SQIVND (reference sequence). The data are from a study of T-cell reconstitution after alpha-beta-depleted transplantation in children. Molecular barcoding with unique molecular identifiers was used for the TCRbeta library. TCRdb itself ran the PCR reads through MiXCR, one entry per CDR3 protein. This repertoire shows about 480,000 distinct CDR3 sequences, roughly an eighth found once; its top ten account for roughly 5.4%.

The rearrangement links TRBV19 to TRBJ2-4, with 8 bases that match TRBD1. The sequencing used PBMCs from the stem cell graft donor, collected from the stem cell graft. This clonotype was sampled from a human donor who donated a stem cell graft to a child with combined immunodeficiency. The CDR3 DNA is TGTGCCAGTAGTATGTTAGAGACAGGGGTGAACATTCAGTACTTC. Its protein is CASSMLETGVNIQYF.